This T cell receptor (beta chain) was sequenced in a study of T cell responses to AZD1222 COVID-19 vaccine. The study's findings and limits: Vaccine-associated CD4 TCRs spanned spike, dominant at 160-218 and 743-854. The donor group comprised mostly white British people and more females; the analysis possibly underestimated clonal diversity. Epitopes outside B.1.351 and B.1.1.7 mutated regions reportedly drew nearly half of spike TCRs.

V was shortened by 0 bases and J by 5 bases, with 10 bases between the two germline ends. The germline gives CDR1 MNHEY, CDR2 SVGAGI. The CDR3 has 15 residues. Only in-frame clones appear in the TCRdb table, and some are missing; sequencing was by immunoSEQ multiplex PCR. The table lists just over 60,000 clones, 65% to 80% of them singletons. As concerns this clone: Its target is unknown.

V gene TRBV6-5 combines with J gene TRBJ2-2; the D gene could be TRBD1 or TRBD2 (6 bases each). The source is an adult in good health. The sample consisted of peripheral blood, taken on day 0 of AZD1222 vaccination. The CDR3 sequence: CASSYSGGPTGELFF. CDR3 DNA sequence: TGTGCCAGCAGTTACTCGGGGGGCCCGACCGGGGAGCTGTTTTTT.